The sequence of this T cell receptor beta chain was determined in a study of Ad26.COV2.S vaccination and SARS-CoV-2 variants. Study-wide results and limits: Whether participants received vaccine or placebo, their non-spike TCR breadth was similar. After vaccination, substantial breadth of spike-specific CD8+ and CD4+ responses was reported.

TCRdb's table, derived via immunoSEQ multiplex PCR, lists solely in-frame clones and lacks some. The repertoire holds approximately 480,000 clones, with approximately 88% as singletons. Noted treatment: roughly 19 received Ad26.COV2.S at low or high dose, single or two shots; 5 received placebo; per-sample allocation not given. Sampling happened 63 days after the first vaccine or placebo injection. An adult of 18-55 years in Boston served as donor. An Ad26 vector was used to express Wuhan-strain SARS-CoV-2 spike as the vaccine. Germline-derived CDR1 and CDR2 are SGHTA and FQGTGA. Trimming took 5 bases from V and 8 from J, leaving 12 bases between them. This CDR3 has 12 amino acids. Concerning this clone: Its antigen remains unidentified.

This specimen consisted of peripheral blood, obtained in a trial of Ad26.COV2.S vaccine versus placebo. The V and J genes are TRBV7-3 and TRBJ1-1; possible D gene TRBD1, 5 bases. This clonotype originated in a person aged 18-65 years who received the Ad26.COV2.S COVID-19 vaccine or a placebo. DNA for the CDR3: TGTGCCAGCAGCACGCAGGGTTCCGAAGCTTTCTTT. This gives the protein CASSTQGSEAFF.